A selection of T cell receptor beta chains follows, all from one sample in a study of CD8+ T cells in alopecia areata. Sequenced by immunoSEQ multiplex PCR; TCRdb stores in-frame clones only, minus some. The sample has hundreds of thousands of clones, roughly two fifths seen once. The sequencing used CD4+ T cells sorted from blood, collected between weeks 30 and 35, from a patient treated with tofacitinib. The receptors shown here come from a human donor with alopecia areata. The CDR3 runs from the conserved cysteine through the conserved F or W.

TRBV6-6	TRBJ1-4	CASRTPGQENEKLFF
TRBV5-1	TRBJ2-7	CASSLEGRSEQYF
TRBV29-1	TRBJ2-5	CSVEFTGKTQYF
TRBV9	TRBJ2-4	CASSVESLGAKNIQYF
TRBV7-9	TRBJ1-2	CASSLKGQGAYDYGYTF
TRBV29-1	TRBJ1-5	CSVRTGGNQPQHF
TRBV7-2	TRBJ2-5	CATNIGSRVETQYF
TRBV7-6	TRBJ2-3	CASSPLAGGTSTDTQYF
TRBV5-1	TRBJ2-7	CASSLAAGYEQYF
TRBV4-2	TRBJ2-4	CASSGAGKNIQYF
TRBV4-2	TRBJ2-1	CASSAGLSGGNYEQFF
TRBV13	TRBJ1-6	CASSSFVLNSPLHF
TRBV6-5	TRBJ1-1	CATSGTGGPNTEAFF
TRBV15	TRBJ2-3	CATGPGAGTDTQYF
TRBV10-3	TRBJ2-7	CAISDSQARGYEQYF
TRBV5-1	TRBJ2-3	CASSLSSKDTQYF
TRBV6-1	TRBJ1-2	CASSPRGLYYGYTF
TRBV5-1	TRBJ2-5	CASSLSGTGETQYF
TRBV27	TRBJ2-1	CASSLRLSSYNEQFF
TRBV28	TRBJ2-5	CASSFGGKETQYF
TRBV15	TRBJ1-2	CATSRDGFYGYTF
TRBV18	TRBJ2-3	CASSPRVGGDTQYF
TRBV5-6	TRBJ1-2	CASSIRARRGDGYTF
TRBV5-6	TRBJ2-7	CASSLVRISSYEQYF
TRBV7-9	TRBJ2-1	CASSLDNHYNEQFF
TRBV30	TRBJ2-6	CAWKGLQSGANVLTF
TRBV5-6	TRBJ2-1	CASSPGQGEEQFF
TRBV10-3	TRBJ2-1	CAGGGQRTSYNEQFF
TRBV30	TRBJ2-3	CAWSVQDTQYF
TRBV30	TRBJ2-3	CAWSVGAGGSDTQYF
TRBV7-9	TRBJ1-1	CASSLRQGVEAFF
TRBV5-6	TRBJ2-6	CASSLEASGTHSGANVLTF
TRBV4-1	TRBJ2-1	CASSQTHIGGGRYNEQFF
TRBV7-2	TRBJ2-6	CASSLERAGGSGANVLTF
TRBV11-2	TRBJ2-7	CASSSSGDRNLEQYF
TRBV7-2	TRBJ1-1	CASSFYTLRGTEAFF
TRBV11-2	TRBJ1-2	CASSLGGTGYTF